The entry below describes one TCR beta chain. Its antigen target is currently unknown. No much larger clone is present one base from it, and per-base qualities are unavailable. Explained via the paper, the time point label denotes: roughly 26 weeks on oral tofacitinib. The treatment or condition label of this sample denotes: oral pan-JAK inhibitor, 5-10 mg twice daily. Lesional scalp punch biopsies and peripheral blood were obtained from alopecia areata patients. PBMCs were separated by density centrifugation and stained for CD3, CD4 and CD8, after which CD4+ and CD8+ T cells were sorted on a FACSAria. This sample is part of a study of CD8+ T cells in alopecia areata (dated by TCRdb to the late 2010s). About the investigation overall: Treated patients were enrolled in an open-label pilot trial of oral tofacitinib, 5 to 10 mg twice daily, for moderate-to-severe alopecia areata. Scalp tissue and sorted CD4+ and CD8+ peripheral blood T cells from patchy and totalis/universalis alopecia areata patients and from healthy controls were covered by human TCRbeta sequencing. Biopsies were taken from tofacitinib-treated patients at baseline and again at 4 and 24 weeks into treatment, and several of those patients also had a later scalp biopsy. Patients received tofacitinib for 6 to 18 months and were then followed off drug for 6 months to check for delayed response and recurrence. TCRbeta CDR3 regions were amplified by immunoSEQ multiplex PCR with 35 Vbeta forward and 13 Jbeta reverse primers. RNA was obtained with the PAXgene miRNA kit for fixed scalp, the miRNeasy kit for PBMCs, and the RNeasy kit for mouse skin. The SALT score, which quantifies the percentage of affected scalp surface area, was used to measure disease severity in treated patients. The study used high-throughput TCRbeta sequencing to examine T cell clonal expansion in alopecia areata, in both the C3H/HeJ mouse model and human patients. Scalp clonality was compared across normal scalp (n=4), patchy alopecia areata scalp (n=8), and alopecia totalis/universalis scalp (n=8).

The research as a whole found: Unlike mouse skin, where gammadelta T cells dominate, normal human skin contains resident alphabeta T cells that get sequenced too, which complicates analysis of the scalp TCR repertoire. Higher clonality and more expanded CD8+ clones were observed in lesional scalp than in normal scalp, particularly in alopecia totalis/universalis, a finding suggestive of antigenic drive. Because the treated cohort was small and included a single nonresponder, larger studies are needed to assess links between baseline CD8+ expansion and response. Scalp clonality and the number of expanded CD8+ clones among the top 100 scalp clones were significantly decreased by tofacitinib. Shared TCR sequences between patients were less evident than in mice, which may be partly attributable to HLA diversity in the patient population. During tofacitinib treatment, many expanded lesional clones stuck around in both scalp and blood, and this persistence may partly explain why relapse happens after treatment is stopped.

The library was built by means of the immunoSEQ multiplex PCR assay. To provide template for TCR sequencing, every sample had RNA extracted and reverse transcribed into cDNA. SuperScript III was used for first-strand cDNA synthesis, primed with a 2:1 mix of oligo-dT and random hexamers. A synthetic immune receptor repertoire was used to measure amplification bias, and any remaining bias was corrected computationally. As for the authors' bioinformatics: Raw reads were preprocessed for error removal, and CDR3 was defined according to IMGT conventions as running from the conserved cysteine to phenylalanine. To get clonality, Shannon entropy was normalized by log2 of the number of productive unique TCRs and the result was subtracted from 1. CD4 or CD8 identity of scalp clones was inferred by cross-referencing scalp TCRbeta sequences with sorted blood CD4 and CD8 repertoires. This is the immuneACCESS table as TCRdb keeps it, with only in-frame sequences that have V and J called. A part of the clones is gone; compared with another copy, unresolved V genes explain less than half, and the rest is unexplained. V and J calls plus clone size are reproduced from that table; the DNA served to infer D and trimming. The sample contains some 200,000 clones, about 60% of them found a single time. The ten largest account for around 12% of the sample.

Including cysteine and phenylalanine, the CDR3 has 15 amino acids. Only the CDR3 DNA is retained, 45 bases long and in frame from the first base. Relative to germline, V is 0 bases shorter and J is 1 base shorter, with 9 bases between their ends. CDR1 and CDR2, per the germline V gene, are SGHAT and FQNNGV. The rearranged segments are TRBV11-2 and TRBJ1-2; there is no confident call for the D gene. The sample here was CD8+ T cells sorted from blood, taken at week 24, from a patient treated with tofacitinib. The sequence derives from a human donor with alopecia areata. The nucleotide sequence reads TGTGCCAGCAGCTTAGACCCGGGCAGTAACTATGGCTACACCTTC. Its translation reads: CASSLDPGSNYGYTF.